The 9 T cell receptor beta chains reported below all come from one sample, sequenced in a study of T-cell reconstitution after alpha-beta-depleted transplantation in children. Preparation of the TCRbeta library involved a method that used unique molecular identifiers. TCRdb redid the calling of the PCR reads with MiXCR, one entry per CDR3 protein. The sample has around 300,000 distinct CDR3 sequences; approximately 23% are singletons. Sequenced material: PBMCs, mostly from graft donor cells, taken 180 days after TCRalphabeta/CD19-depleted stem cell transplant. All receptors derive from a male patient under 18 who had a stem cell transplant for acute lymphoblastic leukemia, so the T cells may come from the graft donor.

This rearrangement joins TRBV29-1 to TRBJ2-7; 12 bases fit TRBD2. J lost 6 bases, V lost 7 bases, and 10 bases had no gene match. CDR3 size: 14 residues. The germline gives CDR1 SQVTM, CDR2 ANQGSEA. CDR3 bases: TGCAGCGCCCTAGCGGGAGGGCCAAGAGGCGAGCAGTACTTC. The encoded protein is CSALAGGPRGEQYF.

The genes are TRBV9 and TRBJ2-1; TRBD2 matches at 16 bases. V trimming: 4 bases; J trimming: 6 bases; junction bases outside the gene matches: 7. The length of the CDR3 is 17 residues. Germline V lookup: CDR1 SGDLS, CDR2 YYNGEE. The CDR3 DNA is TGTGCCAGCAGCTGGGGACTAGCGGGAGGGCCGGGCAATGAGCAGTTCTTC. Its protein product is CASSWGLAGGPGNEQFF. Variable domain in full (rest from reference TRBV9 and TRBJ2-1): DSGVTQTPKHLITATGQRVTLRCSPRSGDLSVYWYQQSLDQGLQFLIQYYNGEERAKGNILERFSAQQFPDLHSELNLSSLELGDSALYFCASSWGLAGGPGNEQFFGPGTRLTVL.

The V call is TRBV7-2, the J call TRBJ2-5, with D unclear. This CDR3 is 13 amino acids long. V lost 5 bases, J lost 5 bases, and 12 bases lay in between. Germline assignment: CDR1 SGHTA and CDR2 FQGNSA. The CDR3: CASSPGPYETQYF. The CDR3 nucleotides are TGTGCCAGCAGCCCAGGACCCTATGAGACCCAGTACTTC.

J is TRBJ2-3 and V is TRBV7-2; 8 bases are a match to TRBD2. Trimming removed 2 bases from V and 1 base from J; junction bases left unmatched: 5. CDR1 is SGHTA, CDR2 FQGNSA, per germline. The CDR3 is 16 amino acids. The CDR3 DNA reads TGTGCCAGCAGCTTAAGGGGTAGCGGGGGCACAGATACGCAGTATTTT. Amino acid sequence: CASSLRGSGGTDTQYF.

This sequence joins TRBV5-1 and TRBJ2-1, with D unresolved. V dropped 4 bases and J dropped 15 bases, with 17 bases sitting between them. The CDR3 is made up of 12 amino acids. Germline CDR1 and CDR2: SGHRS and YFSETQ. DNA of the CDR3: TGCGCCAGCAGCGGCCGCCAGTCACGTCGGTTCTTC. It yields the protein CASSGRQSRRFF.

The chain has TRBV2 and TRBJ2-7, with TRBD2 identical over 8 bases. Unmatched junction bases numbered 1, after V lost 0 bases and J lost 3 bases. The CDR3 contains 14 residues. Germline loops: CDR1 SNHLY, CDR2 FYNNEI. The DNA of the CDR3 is TGTGCCAGCAGTGAAGCCACTAGCGGCTACGAGCAGTACTTC. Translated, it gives CASSEATSGYEQYF.

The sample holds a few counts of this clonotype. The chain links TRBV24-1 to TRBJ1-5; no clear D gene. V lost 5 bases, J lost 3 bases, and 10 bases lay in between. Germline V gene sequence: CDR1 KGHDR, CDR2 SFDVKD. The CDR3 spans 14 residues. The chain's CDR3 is CATSVQWNNQPQHF. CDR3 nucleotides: TGTGCCACCAGTGTCCAATGGAACAATCAGCCCCAGCATTTT.

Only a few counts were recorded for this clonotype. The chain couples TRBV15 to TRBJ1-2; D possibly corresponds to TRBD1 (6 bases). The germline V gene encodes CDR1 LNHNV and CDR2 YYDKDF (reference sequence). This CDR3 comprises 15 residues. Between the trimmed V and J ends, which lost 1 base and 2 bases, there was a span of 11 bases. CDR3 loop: CATSRVVDSNYGYTF. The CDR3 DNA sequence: TGTGCCACCAGCAGAGTTGTGGACAGCAACTATGGCTACACCTTC.

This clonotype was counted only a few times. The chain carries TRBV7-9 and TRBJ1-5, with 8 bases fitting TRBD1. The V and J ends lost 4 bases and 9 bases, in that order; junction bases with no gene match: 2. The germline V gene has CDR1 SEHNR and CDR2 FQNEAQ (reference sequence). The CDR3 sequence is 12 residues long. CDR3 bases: TGTGCCAGCAGCTGGGACAGGTTGCCCCAGCATTTT. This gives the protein CASSWDRLPQHF.